The clone carrying this T cell receptor beta chain was counted only a few times. The CDR3 sequence is 11 residues long. The germline gives CDR1 DFQATT, CDR2 SNEGSKA (reference sequence). V gave up 6 bases and J gave up 1 base, with 6 bases separating them. TCR beta chains were sequenced at survey level with immunoSEQ. Data came from immunoSEQ multiplex PCR; TCRdb stores just in-frame clones and leaves some out. The data hold under 65,000 clones, with 85% to 95% observed a single time. What was sequenced was PBMCs. This receptor was taken from a man between 40 and 49 years old with rheumatoid arthritis. V gene TRBV20-1 combines with J gene TRBJ1-1; D unresolved. The CDR3 sequence is CSAGANTEAFF. In DNA form, the CDR3 reads TGCAGTGCGGGCGCGAACACTGAAGCTTTCTTT.